This T cell receptor beta chain was captured by sequencing in a study of cytomegalovirus exposure and HLA in healthy donors. Study-wide findings and caveats: TCR beta chains associated with HLA were, in a later analysis, more clonally expanded than equally common others.

Unmatched junction bases numbered 5, after V lost 3 bases and J lost 5 bases. CDR1 is SGHTA and CDR2 is FQGNSA in the germline V gene. The CDR3 runs to 14 residues. PCR used 60 Vbeta primers and 13 Jbeta primers. Using immunoSEQ multiplex PCR, the repertoire was profiled, and TCRdb retains in-frame clones only, with some absent. The sample lists 130,000 to 150,000 clones, roughly 76% seen once, with 2.9% in the top ten. A note on this clone: The antigen is unknown.

The rearrangement links TRBV7-2 to TRBJ2-5, with 8 bases that match TRBD1. The sequence came from a woman aged 25-40 years in good health and CMV-seronegative. The sample was PBMCs. The DNA for the CDR3 is TGTGCCAGCAGCTTGGACAGGGCTGGGGAGACCCAGTACTTC. Translating gives CASSLDRAGETQYF.